This TCR beta chain was captured by sequencing in a study of blood T cell repertoires in COVID-19. Germline lookup yields CDR1 SEHNR and CDR2 FQNEAQ (reference sequence). V was trimmed by 1 base and J by 0 bases, leaving 9 bases between them. This CDR3 is built from 15 residues. The repertoire was sequenced with immunoSEQ multiplex PCR; TCRdb's copy has only in-frame clones and lacks some. The data hold around 110,000 clones, with 82% observed a single time. This chain uses TRBV7-9 with TRBJ1-1; TRBD1 is a possible D gene (5 bases). The receptor comes from a woman aged 70-85 years with acute or convalescent COVID-19. The sequenced material came from peripheral blood. CDR3 coding DNA: TGTGCCAGCAGCTTAGTACAGGCAATGAACACTGAAGCTTTCTTT. This translates into CASSLVQAMNTEAFF. The full variable domain, in which reference TRBV7-9 and TRBJ1-1 provide the parts outside the CDR3, is DTGVSQNPRHKITKRGQNVTFRCDPISEHNRLYWYRQTLGQGPEFLTYFQNEAQLEKSRLLSDRFSAERPKGSFSTLEIQRTEQGDSAMYLCASSLVQAMNTEAFFGQGTRLTVV.